This T cell receptor (beta chain) was identified during a study of T cells expressing NK-cell markers (dated by TCRdb to between 2020 and 2021). About the full investigation: Three sorted T-cell subsets (CD3+CD56+NKG2C+, CD3+CD56+NKG2C- and CD3+CD56-NKG2C+) from several donors had their TCR beta-chain repertoires profiled. Among the eight sequenced donors, seven were HCMV-seropositive and one was HCMV-seronegative. The study sequenced eight donors, all healthy volunteers chosen at random: three men and five women. The libraries were sequenced on Illumina HiSeq 2000/2500, MiSeq or NextSeq, producing 2 x 150 bp reads. What the research found in general, with its limitations: Those dominant clonotypes were again the most abundant among CD3+CD56-NKG2C+ cells in a handful of donors, at 28.3-60.1%. It remained unclear whether the expanded NKG2C-expressing T cell clones were specific for HCMV antigens. In a handful of donors, the dominant CD3+CD56+NKG2C+ clonotypes were among the top 10 CD8+ clonotypes and accounted for roughly 1.0-8% of CD8+ T cells.

Sequencing used an Illumina HiSeq 2000. TCR beta cDNA libraries were made by 5'RACE template switching that added a universal primer site and unique molecular identifiers. cDNA synthesis was primed from the TCR beta constant segment and was followed by two successive PCR amplification steps. For the original study's pipeline: MIGEC was used to demultiplex reads and group the reads by UMI, and MiTCR was used to assemble and quantify clonotypes. To exclude erroneous sequences, only TCR cDNA sequences supported by at least two reads were retained. The tcR package was used for downstream repertoire analysis, and clonotypes were matched between fractions using CDR3 nucleotide sequence together with V segment. VDJmatch was used to annotate antigen specificity against VDJdb, with one amino acid substitution in CDR3 allowed. Each CDR3 protein sequence appears as one entry after TCRdb reprocessed the reads, and no DNA is included. TCRdb, rather than the study authors, made the V and J calls. The sample's table lists a count of 350,000 to 400,000 distinct CDR3 sequences. The top ten constitute 9.5% to 12% of the sample.

HCMV-specific IgG was detected in serum with a commercial ELISA kit to determine HCMV serostatus. Ficoll density gradient centrifugation was used to isolate peripheral blood mononuclear cells from blood. With regard to this clonotype: Which antigen it targets is not known.

Based on the germline V gene, the CDR1 and CDR2 sequences are SNHLY and FYNNEI. Inclusive of the bounding cysteine and phenylalanine, the CDR3 is 17 residues long. No DNA accompanies this entry. The chain was built from TRBV2 and TRBJ2-3; the D call from TCRdb, TRBD2, cannot be confirmed without DNA. Sequencing used blood T cells: a sorted CD56 or NKG2C T cell subset, CD4+ or CD8+ T cells, or bulk PBMC T cells (not recorded which). This receptor was taken from a woman in her forties or fifties in good health. Donor details come from another sample of the same person, matched by shared clones. This receptor has the CDR3 CASSGGTSGTVGDTQYF.